The present T cell receptor (beta chain) was sequenced within a study of T-cell reconstitution after alpha-beta-depleted transplantation in children. Study observations and caveats: Several patients had high TCRbeta diversity at day 60; it came from surviving recipient T cells and thymic progenitors. Alpha-beta T cells present about two months after transplant were reported to originate from several hundred expanded graft clones. Newly made T cells mostly supplied T-cell counts and diversity one year after transplant.

Researchers prepared the TCRbeta library using unique molecular identifiers, the study reports. One entry per CDR3 protein results from TCRdb running MiXCR on the PCR reads. Here the sample spans tens of thousands of distinct CDR3 sequences, 5.8% being singletons. This clonotype was detected many times. Its antigen is unknown. Trimming at V came to 6 bases and at J to 6 bases, leaving 8 bases not matched to a gene. This CDR3 is built from 13 residues. The germline gives CDR1 DFQATT, CDR2 SNEGSKA (reference sequence). Specimen: PBMCs, mostly from graft donor cells, collected 60 days after TCRalphabeta/CD19-depleted stem cell transplant. The chain uses TRBV20-1 and TRBJ2-1; 7 bases map to TRBD2. The receptor's source is a female patient between 2 and 15 years old who had a stem cell transplant for aplastic anemia, so the T cells may come from the graft donor. CDR3 residues: CSAAWGGINEQFF. DNA for the CDR3: TGCAGTGCGGCGTGGGGGGGGATCAATGAGCAGTTCTTC.